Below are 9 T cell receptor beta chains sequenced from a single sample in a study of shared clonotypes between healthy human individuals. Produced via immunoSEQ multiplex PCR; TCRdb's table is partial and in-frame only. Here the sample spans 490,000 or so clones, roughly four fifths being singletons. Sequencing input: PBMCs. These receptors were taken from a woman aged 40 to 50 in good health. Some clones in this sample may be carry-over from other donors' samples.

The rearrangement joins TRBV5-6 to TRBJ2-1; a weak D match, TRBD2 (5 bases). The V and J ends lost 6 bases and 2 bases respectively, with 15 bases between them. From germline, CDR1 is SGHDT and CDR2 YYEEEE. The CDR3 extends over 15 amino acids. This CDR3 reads CASTLWGVAYNEQFF. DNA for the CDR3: TGTGCCAGCACGCTATGGGGAGTCGCCTACAATGAGCAGTTCTTC.

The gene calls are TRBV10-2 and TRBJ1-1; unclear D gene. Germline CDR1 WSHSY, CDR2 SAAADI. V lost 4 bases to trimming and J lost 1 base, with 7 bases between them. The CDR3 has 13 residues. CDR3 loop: CASSAQENTEAFF. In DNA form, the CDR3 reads TGCGCCAGCAGTGCCCAGGAGAACACTGAAGCTTTCTTT.

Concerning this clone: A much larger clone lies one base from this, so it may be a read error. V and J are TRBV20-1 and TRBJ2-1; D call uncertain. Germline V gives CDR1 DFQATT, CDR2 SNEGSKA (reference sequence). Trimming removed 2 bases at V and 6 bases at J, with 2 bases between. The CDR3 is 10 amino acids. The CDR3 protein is CSARINEQFF. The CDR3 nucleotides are TGCAGTGCTAGAATCAATGAGCAGTTCTTC.

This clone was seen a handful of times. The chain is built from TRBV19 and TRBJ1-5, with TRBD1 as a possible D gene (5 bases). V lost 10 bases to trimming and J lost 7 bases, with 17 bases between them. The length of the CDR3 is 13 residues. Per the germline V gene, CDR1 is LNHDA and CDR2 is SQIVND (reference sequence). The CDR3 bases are TGTGCCACCGCGGGGACGTATATCCAGCCCCAGCATTTT. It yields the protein CATAGTYIQPQHF.

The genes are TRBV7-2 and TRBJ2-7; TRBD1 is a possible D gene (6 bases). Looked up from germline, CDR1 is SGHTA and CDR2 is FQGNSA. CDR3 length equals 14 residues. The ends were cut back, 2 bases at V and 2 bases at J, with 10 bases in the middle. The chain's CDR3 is CASSLQGLTYEQYF. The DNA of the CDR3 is TGTGCCAGCAGCTTACAGGGGTTAACCTACGAGCAGTACTTC.

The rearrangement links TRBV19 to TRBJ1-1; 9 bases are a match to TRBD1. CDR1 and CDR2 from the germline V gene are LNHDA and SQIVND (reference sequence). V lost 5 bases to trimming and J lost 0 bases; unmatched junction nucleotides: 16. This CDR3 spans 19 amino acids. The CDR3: CASSGTPGQGSHMNTEAFF. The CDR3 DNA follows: TGTGCCAGTAGTGGAACCCCGGGACAGGGATCTCACATGAACACTGAAGCTTTCTTT.

CDR3 region: CASSQGLGGETQYF. For the CDR3, the DNA is TGTGCCAGCAGCCAAGGTTTGGGAGGAGAGACCCAGTACTTC. The chain recombines TRBV7-6 with TRBJ2-5, with D perhaps matching TRBD2 (6 bases). There are 14 residues in the CDR3. CDR1 SGHVS and CDR2 FNYEAQ come from the germline V gene. V was pared by 5 bases and J by 4 bases, with 14 bases between. Full variable domain (remainder filled in from reference TRBV7-6 and TRBJ2-5): GAGVSQSPRYKVTKRGQDVALRCDPISGHVSLYWYRQALGQGPEFLTYFNYEAQQDKSGLPNDRFSAERPEGSISTLTIQRTEQRDSAMYRCASSQGLGGETQYFGPGTRLLVL.

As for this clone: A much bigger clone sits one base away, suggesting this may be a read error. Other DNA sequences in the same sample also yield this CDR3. This CDR3 is CASSQDLGGADTQYF. The CDR3 coding sequence is TGCGCCAGCAGTCAAGATCTAGGAGGAGCAGATACGCAGTATTTT. The chain recombines TRBV27 with TRBJ2-3; possible D gene TRBD2, 5 bases. This CDR3 is 15 amino acids long. Germline CDR1 reads MNHEY; CDR2 reads SMNVEV (reference sequence).

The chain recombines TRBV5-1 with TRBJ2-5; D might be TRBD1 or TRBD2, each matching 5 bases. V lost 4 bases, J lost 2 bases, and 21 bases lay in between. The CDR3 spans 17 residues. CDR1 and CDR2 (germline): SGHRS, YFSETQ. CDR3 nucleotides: TGCGCCAGCAGCGCCGGGGCGGTAGCAGCACCACAAGAGACCCAGTACTTC. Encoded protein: CASSAGAVAAPQETQYF.